Following are 19 T cell receptor beta chains from one sample sequenced in a study of cytomegalovirus exposure and HLA in healthy donors. Primers for the PCR totalled 60 Vbeta and 13 Jbeta. Measured with immunoSEQ multiplex PCR; TCRdb has only the in-frame clones, and not every one. The sample holds hundreds of thousands of clones, roughly 85% seen once. Sequencing was done on a sample of PBMCs. These TCRs come from a man between 18 and 29 years old in good health and CMV-seronegative.

The chain joins TRBV15 to TRBJ2-5, with 10 nucleotides matching TRBD1. From germline, CDR1 is LNHNV and CDR2 YYDKDF (reference sequence). CDR3 length: 15 amino acids. V was clipped by 6 bases and J by 4 bases; unmatched bases: 8. CDR3 protein: CATRGSTGGLETQYF. CDR3 coding DNA: TGTGCCACCAGAGGATCGACAGGGGGCCTAGAGACCCAGTACTTC.

The chain has TRBV4-2 and TRBJ2-1; 11 bases match TRBD2. CDR1 is LGHNA, CDR2 YNFKEQ, per germline. J gave up 9 bases and V 0 bases, and 7 bases lay outside the gene matches. This CDR3 has 16 amino acids. The CDR3 loop is CASSQEVAGGLGEQFF. Here the CDR3 DNA reads TGTGCCAGCAGCCAAGAGGTAGCGGGGGGGCTCGGTGAGCAGTTCTTC.

The chain carries TRBV19 and TRBJ2-6; D might be TRBD1 (5 bases). From germline, CDR1 is LNHDA and CDR2 SQIVND (reference sequence). The CDR3 has 15 amino acids. The V end was cut by 4 bases, the J end by 2 bases, with 9 bases between. CDR3 DNA: TGTGCCAGTAGTAAGGGGATGACTGGGGCCAACGTCCTGACTTTC. Translating gives CASSKGMTGANVLTF.

The gene calls are TRBV7-9 and TRBJ2-1, with 10 bases matching TRBD2. There are 15 residues in the CDR3. V shed 2 bases, J shed 3 bases, and the junction held 1 base outside the gene matches. CDR1 is SEHNR, CDR2 FQNEAQ, per germline (reference sequence). The CDR3 spells CASSLSSGSYNEQFF. The DNA for the CDR3 is TGTGCCAGCAGCTTATCTAGCGGGAGCTACAATGAGCAGTTCTTC.

A single count supports this clone. V gene TRBV9 combines with J gene TRBJ1-5, with 9 bases matching TRBD1. Germline assignment: CDR1 SGDLS and CDR2 YYNGEE. The CDR3 totals 14 residues. V was clipped by 3 bases and J by 6 bases; unmatched bases: 4. CDR3 bases: TGTGCCAGCAGCGCCTCGGACAGGGGTCAGCCCCAGCATTTT. Translated: CASSASDRGQPQHF. The entire variable domain, with the rest obtained from reference TRBV9 and TRBJ1-5, is as follows: DSGVTQTPKHLITATGQRVTLRCSPRSGDLSVYWYQQSLDQGLQFLIQYYNGEERAKGNILERFSAQQFPDLHSELNLSSLELGDSALYFCASSASDRGQPQHFGDGTRLSIL.

The chain employs TRBV7-9 and TRBJ1-5, with D possibly being TRBD1 (5 bases). V lost 5 bases and J 4 bases, leaving 12 bases between the germline ends. CDR1 and CDR2 (germline): SEHNR, FQNEAQ (reference sequence). The length of the CDR3 is 14 residues. The CDR3 nucleotides read TGTGCCAGCAGCGTAGTAGGGGAAAATCAGCCCCAGCATTTT. This encodes CASSVVGENQPQHF.

V and J are TRBV4-3 and TRBJ2-1; 7 bases are shared with TRBD2. The CDR3 sequence is 12 residues long. From germline, CDR1 is LGHNA and CDR2 YSLEER. The J segment lost 10 bases and the V segment lost 1 base, leaving 1 base of the junction unmatched. The CDR3 region has the DNA TGCGCCAGCAGCCAAGGGGAGGGCGAGCAGTTCTTC. Amino acids: CASSQGEGEQFF.

The chain links TRBV7-2 to TRBJ2-7, with 12 bases that match TRBD2. The CDR3 contains 15 residues. The germline V gene has CDR1 SGHTA and CDR2 FQGNSA. The V and J ends lost 3 bases and 7 bases, in that order; junction bases with no gene match: 7. The DNA of the CDR3 is TGTGCCAGCAGCTTCCTAGCGGGGGGGCCAGGAGAGCAGTACTTC. This sequence encodes CASSFLAGGPGEQYF.

Points on this clone: The sample has other DNA sequences that encode this CDR3 too. This chain uses TRBV9 with TRBJ2-7; 8 nucleotides align to TRBD1. J gave up 6 bases and V 1 base, and 0 bases lay outside the gene matches. This CDR3 contains 12 residues. The V gene's germline CDR1 is SGDLS and CDR2 YYNGEE. In nucleotides, the CDR3 is TGTGCCAGCAGCGTAACAGGGGGCGAGCAGTACTTC. Its translation is CASSVTGGEQYF.

Comments on this clone: Additional DNA sequences in this sample encode the identical CDR3. The chain employs TRBV11-3 and TRBJ2-3; tentatively, D is TRBD1 (6 bases). V lost 2 bases and J lost 3, with 9 bases in between. This CDR3 region has 14 residues. The germline V gene encodes CDR1 SGHNT and CDR2 YENEEA. The CDR3 region is CASSLRQGTDTQYF. DNA of the CDR3: TGTGCCAGCAGCTTAAGGCAGGGGACAGATACGCAGTATTTT.

The V call is TRBV7-9, the J call TRBJ2-1; 10 bases match TRBD2. Germline V gives CDR1 SEHNR, CDR2 FQNEAQ (reference sequence). With V trimmed by 5 bases and J by 3 bases, 13 bases remained unmatched. The CDR3 runs 18 residues. This CDR3 reads CASSLWSSGRGNYNEQFF. The DNA for the CDR3 is TGTGCCAGCAGCCTATGGTCTAGCGGGAGAGGGAACTACAATGAGCAGTTCTTC.

This clone has just one count. V is TRBV4-3 and J is TRBJ2-2; 7 nucleotides line up with TRBD2. The CDR3 length is 17 residues. The trim removed 0 bases at V and 3 bases at J, leaving 7 bases unmatched. The germline V gene encodes CDR1 LGHNA and CDR2 YSLEER. CDR3 coding DNA: TGCGCCAGCAGCCAAGATATAGGGGAGGGGTACACCGGGGAGCTGTTTTTT. Amino acid sequence: CASSQDIGEGYTGELFF.

The CDR3 protein is CASSLASGQPFPRRSSYEQYF. In DNA form, the CDR3 reads TGTGCCAGCAGCTTAGCGTCGGGACAACCATTTCCCCGCCGAAGCTCCTACGAGCAGTACTTC. V is TRBV7-2 and J is TRBJ2-7; D may be TRBD1 (6 bases). V shed 0 bases and J shed 0 bases, with 27 bases lying between them. There are 21 residues in the CDR3. The V gene's germline CDR1 is SGHTA and CDR2 FQGNSA.

This clone was seen a handful of times. The chain is built from TRBV7-6 and TRBJ1-1; tentatively, D is TRBD1 (5 bases). The germline V gene encodes CDR1 SGHVS and CDR2 FNYEAQ. V was clipped by 0 bases and J by 4 bases, with 9 bases between them. The CDR3 contains 14 residues. The CDR3 sequence: CASSLASGGTEAFF. Here the CDR3 DNA reads TGTGCCAGCAGCTTAGCGAGCGGGGGCACTGAAGCTTTCTTT. Complete variable domain (other parts from reference TRBV7-6 and TRBJ1-1): GAGVSQSPRYKVTKRGQDVALRCDPISGHVSLYWYRQALGQGPEFLTYFNYEAQQDKSGLPNDRFSAERPEGSISTLTIQRTEQRDSAMYRCASSLASGGTEAFFGQGTRLTVV.

The V gene is TRBV5-1, the J gene TRBJ1-1; D call uncertain. The germline CDR1 and CDR2 sequences are SGHRS and YFSETQ. The CDR3 consists of 15 residues. Trimming removed 1 base at V and 0 bases at J, with 10 bases between. The CDR3 region has the DNA TGCGCCAGCAGCTTGATCGAGTCTTTGAACACTGAAGCTTTCTTT. Translating gives CASSLIESLNTEAFF. Full variable domain (outside the CDR3, taken from reference TRBV5-1 and TRBJ1-1): KAGVTQTPRYLIKTRGQQVTLSCSPISGHRSVSWYQQTPGQGLQFLFEYFSETQRNKGNFPGRFSGRQFSNSRSEMNVSTLELGDSALYLCASSLIESLNTEAFFGQGTRLTVV.

The chain links TRBV5-1 to TRBJ2-4; 11 bases map to TRBD1. Trimming cost V 4 bases and J 8 bases; bases outside gene matches: 5. The V gene's germline CDR1 is SGHRS and CDR2 YFSETQ. This CDR3 is built from 14 residues. The DNA for the CDR3 is TGCGCCAGCAGCCCCTGGGGACAGGGGGACATTCAGTACTTC. It translates to CASSPWGQGDIQYF.

The V gene is TRBV6-5, the J gene TRBJ2-7; 7 bases agree with TRBD2. The germline V gene encodes CDR1 MNHEY and CDR2 SVGAGI. CDR3 length equals 15 residues. Trimming cost V 6 bases and J 3 bases; bases outside gene matches: 11. CDR3 DNA sequence: TGTGCCAGCAGCGAGCTTGCGGGAGAATTCTACGAGCAGTACTTC. This codes for CASSELAGEFYEQYF.

The CDR3 region is CASSLQGFGELFF. The CDR3, as DNA: TGTGCCAGCAGCTTACAGGGCTTCGGGGAGCTGTTTTTT. The chain links TRBV5-8 to TRBJ2-2; tentative D call: TRBD1 (6 bases). Germline-derived CDR1 and CDR2 are SGHTS and YDEGEE. The CDR3 is 13 residues long. V was clipped by 2 bases and J by 7 bases, with 9 bases between them.

The J gene is TRBJ1-2, the V gene TRBV7-2; no reliable D call. CDR1 and CDR2 from the germline V gene are SGHTA and FQGNSA. V lost 0 bases to trimming and J lost 3 bases, with 5 bases between them. The CDR3 has 13 residues. The CDR3 here is CASSLAGYYGYTF. CDR3 nucleotide sequence: TGTGCCAGCAGCTTAGCCGGGTACTATGGCTACACCTTC.